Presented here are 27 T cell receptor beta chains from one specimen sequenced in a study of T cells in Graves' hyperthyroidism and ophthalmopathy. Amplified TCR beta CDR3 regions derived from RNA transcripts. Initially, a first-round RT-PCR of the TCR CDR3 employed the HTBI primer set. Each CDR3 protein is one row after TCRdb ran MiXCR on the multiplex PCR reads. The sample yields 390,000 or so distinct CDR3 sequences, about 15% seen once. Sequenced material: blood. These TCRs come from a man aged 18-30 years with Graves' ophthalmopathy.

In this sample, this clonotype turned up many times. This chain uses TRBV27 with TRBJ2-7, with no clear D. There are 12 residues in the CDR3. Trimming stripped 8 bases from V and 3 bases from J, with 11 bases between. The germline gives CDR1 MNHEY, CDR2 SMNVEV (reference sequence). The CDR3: CASATGGYEQYF. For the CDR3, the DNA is TGTGCCAGCGCGACGGGTGGCTACGAGCAGTACTTC.

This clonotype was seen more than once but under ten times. The chain's CDR3 is CASSTPSGRPYEQYF. DNA of the CDR3: TGTGCCAGCAGTACCCCATCGGGACGACCTTACGAGCAGTACTTC. V gene TRBV14 combines with J gene TRBJ2-7, with D tentatively TRBD1 or TRBD2 (5 bases each). Trimming cost V 6 bases and J 4 bases, with 19 bases left between them. Germline assignment: CDR1 SGHDN and CDR2 FVKESK. The CDR3 sequence is 15 residues long.

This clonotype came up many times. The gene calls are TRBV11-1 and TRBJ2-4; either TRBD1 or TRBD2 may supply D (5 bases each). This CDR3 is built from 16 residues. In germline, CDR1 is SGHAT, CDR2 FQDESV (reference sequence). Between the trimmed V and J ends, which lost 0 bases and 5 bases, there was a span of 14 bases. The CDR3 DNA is TGTGCCAGCAGCTTAGCCGAGGGGCGCAGGGAAAACATTCAGTACTTC. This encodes CASSLAEGRRENIQYF.

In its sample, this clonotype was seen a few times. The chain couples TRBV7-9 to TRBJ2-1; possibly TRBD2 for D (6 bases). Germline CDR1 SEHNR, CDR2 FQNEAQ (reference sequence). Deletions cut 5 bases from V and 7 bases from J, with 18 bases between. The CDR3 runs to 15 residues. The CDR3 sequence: CASSVRRVGENEQFF. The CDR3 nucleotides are TGTGCCAGCAGCGTAAGGAGGGTTGGGGAGAATGAGCAGTTCTTC.

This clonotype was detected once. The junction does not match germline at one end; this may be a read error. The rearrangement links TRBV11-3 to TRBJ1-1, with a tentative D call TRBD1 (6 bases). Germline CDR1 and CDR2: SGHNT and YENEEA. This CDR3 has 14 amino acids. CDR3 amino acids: CPSSLGGGYTEAFF. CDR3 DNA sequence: TGTCCCAGCAGCTTGGGGGGGGGCTACACTGAAGCTTTCTTT.

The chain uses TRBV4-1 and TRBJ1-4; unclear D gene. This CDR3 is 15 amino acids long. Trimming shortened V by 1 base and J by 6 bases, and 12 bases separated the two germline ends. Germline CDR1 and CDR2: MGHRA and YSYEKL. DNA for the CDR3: TGCGCCAGCAGCCAAGGGACTGCGGAGTATGAAAAACTGTTTTTT. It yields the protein CASSQGTAEYEKLFF.

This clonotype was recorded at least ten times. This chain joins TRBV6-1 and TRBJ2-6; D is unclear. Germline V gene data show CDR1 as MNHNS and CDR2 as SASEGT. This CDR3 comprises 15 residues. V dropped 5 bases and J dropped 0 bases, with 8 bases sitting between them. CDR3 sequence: CASSPDISGANVLTF. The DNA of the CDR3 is TGTGCCAGCAGTCCCGACATCTCTGGGGCCAACGTCCTGACTTTC.

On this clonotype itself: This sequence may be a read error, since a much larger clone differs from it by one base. In DNA form, the CDR3 reads TGTGCCTGGGATACAGGGACAGGGAGCAATGAGCAGTTCTTC. Its translation is CAWDTGTGSNEQFF. The rearrangement joins TRBV30 to TRBJ2-1; TRBD1 matches at 9 bases. This CDR3 is built from 14 residues. From germline, CDR1 is GTSNPN and CDR2 SVGIG (reference sequence). V lost 5 bases to trimming and J lost 6 bases; unmatched junction nucleotides: 8. Using reference TRBV30 and TRBJ2-1 for the parts outside the CDR3, the full variable domain is SQTIHQWPATLVQPVGSPLSLECTVEGTSNPNLYWYRQAAGRGLQLLFYSVGIGQISSEVPQNLSASRPQDRQFILSSKKLLLSDSGFYLCAWDTGTGSNEQFFGPGTRLTVL.

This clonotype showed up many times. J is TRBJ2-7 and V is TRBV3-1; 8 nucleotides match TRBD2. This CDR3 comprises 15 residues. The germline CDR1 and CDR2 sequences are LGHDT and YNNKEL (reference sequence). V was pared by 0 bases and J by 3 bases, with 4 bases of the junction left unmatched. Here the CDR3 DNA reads TGTGCCAGCAGCCAAGATTCCCTAGCGGGCTACGAGCAGTACTTC. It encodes CASSQDSLAGYEQYF.

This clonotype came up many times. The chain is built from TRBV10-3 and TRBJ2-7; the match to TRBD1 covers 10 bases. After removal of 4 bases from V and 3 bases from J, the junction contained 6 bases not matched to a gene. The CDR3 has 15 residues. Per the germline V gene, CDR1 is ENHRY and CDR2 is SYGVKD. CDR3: CAISGWTGGGYEQYF. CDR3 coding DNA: TGTGCCATCAGTGGATGGACAGGGGGAGGCTACGAGCAGTACTTC.

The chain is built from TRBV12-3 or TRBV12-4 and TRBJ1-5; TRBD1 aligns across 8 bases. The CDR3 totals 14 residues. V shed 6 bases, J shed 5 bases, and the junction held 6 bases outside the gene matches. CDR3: CASRPQGADQPQHF. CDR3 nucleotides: TGTGCCAGCAGACCGCAGGGGGCGGATCAGCCCCAGCATTTT.

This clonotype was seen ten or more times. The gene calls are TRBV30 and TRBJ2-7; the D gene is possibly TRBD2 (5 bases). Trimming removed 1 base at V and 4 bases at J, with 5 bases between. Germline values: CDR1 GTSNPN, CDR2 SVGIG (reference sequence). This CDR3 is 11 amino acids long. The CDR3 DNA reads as TGTGCCTGGAGTGGAGGGTACGAGCAGTACTTC. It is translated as CAWSGGYEQYF.

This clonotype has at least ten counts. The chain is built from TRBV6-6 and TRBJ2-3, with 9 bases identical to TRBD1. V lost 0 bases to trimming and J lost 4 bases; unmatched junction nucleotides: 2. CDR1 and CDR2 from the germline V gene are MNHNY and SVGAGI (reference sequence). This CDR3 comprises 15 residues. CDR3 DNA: TGTGCCAGCAGTTACTCGACAGGGGGTCCAGATACGCAGTATTTT. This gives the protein CASSYSTGGPDTQYF.

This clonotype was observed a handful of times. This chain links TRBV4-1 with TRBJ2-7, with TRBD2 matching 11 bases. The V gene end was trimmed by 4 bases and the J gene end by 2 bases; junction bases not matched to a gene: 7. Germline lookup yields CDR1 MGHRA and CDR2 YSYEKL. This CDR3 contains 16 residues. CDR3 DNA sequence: TGCGCCAGCAGCCCTCGGACTAGCGGGTCCGCCTACGAGCAGTACTTC. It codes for CASSPRTSGSAYEQYF.

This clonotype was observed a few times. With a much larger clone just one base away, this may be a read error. The CDR3 sequence is CASRSITRGFTEAFF. The CDR3 region has the DNA TGTGCCAGCAGGTCCATTACAAGGGGCTTCACTGAAGCTTTCTTT. The V call is TRBV11-2, the J call TRBJ1-1; TRBD1 might be the D (5 bases). V lost 6 bases to trimming and J lost 4 bases, with 18 bases between them. CDR1 and CDR2 (germline): SGHAT, FQNNGV. CDR3 length: 15 residues.

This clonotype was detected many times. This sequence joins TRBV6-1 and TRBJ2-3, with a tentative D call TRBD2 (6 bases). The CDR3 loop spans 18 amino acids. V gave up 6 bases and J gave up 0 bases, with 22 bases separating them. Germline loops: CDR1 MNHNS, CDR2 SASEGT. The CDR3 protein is CASSPRVSGLPSTDTQYF. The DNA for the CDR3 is TGTGCCAGCAGCCCGAGGGTCAGCGGGCTGCCTAGCACAGATACGCAGTATTTT.

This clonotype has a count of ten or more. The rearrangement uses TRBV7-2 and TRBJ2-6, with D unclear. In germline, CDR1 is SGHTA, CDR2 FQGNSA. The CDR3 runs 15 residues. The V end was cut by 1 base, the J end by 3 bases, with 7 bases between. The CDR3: CASSLEPSGANVLTF. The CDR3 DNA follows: TGTGCCAGCAGCTTAGAGCCCAGTGGGGCCAACGTCCTGACTTTC.

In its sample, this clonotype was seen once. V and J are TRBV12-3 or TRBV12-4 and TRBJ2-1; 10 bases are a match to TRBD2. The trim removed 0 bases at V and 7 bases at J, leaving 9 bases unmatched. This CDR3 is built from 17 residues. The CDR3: CASSLAAGGPGRNEQFF. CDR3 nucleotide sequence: TGTGCCAGCAGTTTAGCAGCGGGAGGGCCGGGAAGGAATGAGCAGTTCTTC.

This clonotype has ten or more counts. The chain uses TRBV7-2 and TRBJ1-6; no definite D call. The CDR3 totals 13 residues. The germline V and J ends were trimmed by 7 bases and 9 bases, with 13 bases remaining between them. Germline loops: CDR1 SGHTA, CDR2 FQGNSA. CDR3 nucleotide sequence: TGTGCCAGCACCGACATTCCTAGTTCACCCCTCCACTTT. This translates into CASTDIPSSPLHF.

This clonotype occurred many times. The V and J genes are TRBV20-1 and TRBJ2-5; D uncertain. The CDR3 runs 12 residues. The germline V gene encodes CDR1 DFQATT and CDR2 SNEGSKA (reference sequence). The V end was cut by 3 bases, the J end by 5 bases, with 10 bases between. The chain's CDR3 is CSARGGRETQYF. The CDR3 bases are TGCAGTGCTAGGGGTGGGCGGGAGACCCAGTACTTC.

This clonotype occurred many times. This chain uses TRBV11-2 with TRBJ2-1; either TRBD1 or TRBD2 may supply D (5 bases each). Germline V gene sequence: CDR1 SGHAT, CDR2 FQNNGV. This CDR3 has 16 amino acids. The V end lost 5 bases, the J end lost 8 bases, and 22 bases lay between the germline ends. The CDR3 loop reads CASSPIPRDPDHEQFF. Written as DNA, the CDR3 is TGTGCCAGCAGCCCAATACCCCGGGACCCGGACCATGAGCAGTTCTTC. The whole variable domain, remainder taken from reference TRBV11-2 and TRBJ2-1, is EAGVAQSPRYKIIEKRQSVAFWCNPISGHATLYWYQQILGQGPKLLIQFQNNGVVDDSQLPKDRFSAERLKGVDSTLKIQPAKLEDSAVYLCASSPIPRDPDHEQFFGPGTRLTVL.

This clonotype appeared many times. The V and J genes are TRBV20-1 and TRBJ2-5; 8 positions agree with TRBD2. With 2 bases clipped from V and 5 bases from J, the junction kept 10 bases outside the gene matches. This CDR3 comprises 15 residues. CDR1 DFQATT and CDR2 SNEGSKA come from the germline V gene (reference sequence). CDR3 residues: CSARSIAGIGETQYF. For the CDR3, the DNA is TGCAGTGCTAGATCCATAGCGGGGATTGGGGAGACCCAGTACTTC.

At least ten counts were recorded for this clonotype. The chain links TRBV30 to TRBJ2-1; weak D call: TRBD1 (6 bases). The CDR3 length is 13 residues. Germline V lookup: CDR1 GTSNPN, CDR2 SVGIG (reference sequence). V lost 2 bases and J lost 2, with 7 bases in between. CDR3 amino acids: CAWSNRAYNEQFF. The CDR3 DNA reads TGTGCCTGGAGTAACAGGGCCTACAATGAGCAGTTCTTC.

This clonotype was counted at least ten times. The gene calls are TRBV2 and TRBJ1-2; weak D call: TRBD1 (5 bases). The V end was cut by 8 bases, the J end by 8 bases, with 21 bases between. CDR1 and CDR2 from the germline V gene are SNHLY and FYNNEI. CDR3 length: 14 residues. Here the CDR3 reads CASEKGTALRGYTF. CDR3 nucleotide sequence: TGTGCCAGCGAAAAAGGGACGGCTTTGAGAGGCTACACCTTC.

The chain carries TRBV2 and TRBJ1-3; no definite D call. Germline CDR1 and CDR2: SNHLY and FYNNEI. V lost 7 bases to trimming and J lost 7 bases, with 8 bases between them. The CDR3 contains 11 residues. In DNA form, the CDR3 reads TGTGCCAGCACTAATTCGAACACCATATATTTT. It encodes CASTNSNTIYF.

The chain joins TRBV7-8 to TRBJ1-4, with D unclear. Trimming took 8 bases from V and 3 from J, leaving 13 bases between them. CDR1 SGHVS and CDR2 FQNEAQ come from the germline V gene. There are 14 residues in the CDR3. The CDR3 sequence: CASRRPNPNEKLFF. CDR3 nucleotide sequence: TGTGCCAGCCGCCGGCCGAACCCTAATGAAAAACTGTTTTTT.

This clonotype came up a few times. CDR3 sequence: CASSLATRTKNTGELFF. CDR3 DNA: TGTGCCAGCAGCTTAGCAACTCGGACTAAGAACACCGGGGAGCTGTTTTTT. The chain joins TRBV7-9 to TRBJ2-2, with D maybe TRBD2 (6 bases). Germline values: CDR1 SEHNR, CDR2 FQNEAQ (reference sequence). V was cut by 0 bases and J by 1 base, with 12 bases left in between. The CDR3 sequence is 17 residues long.